Following are 27 T cell receptor beta chains from one sample sequenced in a study of T cell changes during pregnancy in multiple sclerosis. Measured with immunoSEQ multiplex PCR; TCRdb has only the in-frame clones, and not every one. The table shows around 60,000 clones, with just over 90% occurring only once. The sample was CD4+ T cells from peripheral blood mononuclear cells, taken before pregnancy. The receptors originated from a female donor with multiple sclerosis, enrolled in a pregnancy study.

CDR3 sequence reads: CAWSARTATIYTIYF. The CDR3 nucleotides are TGTGCCTGGAGTGCCCGGACAGCGACTATTTATACCATATATTTT. The rearrangement joins TRBV30 to TRBJ1-3; possibly TRBD1 for D (6 bases). In germline, CDR1 is GTSNPN, CDR2 SVGIG (reference sequence). Trimming cost V 1 base and J 10 bases, with 20 bases left between them. This CDR3 contains 15 residues.

The rearrangement links TRBV19 to TRBJ1-1; the D is unclear. With 9 bases removed from V and 4 bases from J, the gap between germline ends came to 15 bases. The CDR3 has 13 amino acids. CDR1 is LNHDA, CDR2 SQIVND, per germline (reference sequence). This CDR3 is CASLDTTSTEAFF. CDR3 sequence (DNA): TGTGCCAGCCTAGATACAACTTCCACTGAAGCTTTCTTT.

The chain couples TRBV7-2 to TRBJ2-4; a possible D gene is TRBD1 (6 bases). Germline assignment: CDR1 SGHTA and CDR2 FQGNSA. Trimming removed 4 bases from V and 5 bases from J, with 18 bases in between. There are 16 residues in the CDR3. The CDR3 here is CASSSRGNGAQNIQYF. CDR3 nucleotide sequence: TGTGCCAGCAGCTCCAGGGGTAACGGGGCCCAAAACATTCAGTACTTC.

This clone was seen only once. This rearrangement joins TRBV7-2 to TRBJ2-7; 11 bases are shared with TRBD2. The CDR3 is 18 residues long. V was pared by 3 bases and J by 6 bases, with 16 bases of the junction left unmatched. Germline V CDR1 and CDR2: SGHTA, FQGNSA. The CDR3 loop is CASSFKTPTSGSRGEQYF. In DNA, the CDR3 is TGTGCCAGCAGCTTTAAAACCCCCACTAGCGGGAGTCGAGGCGAGCAGTACTTC.

The chain recombines TRBV20-1 with TRBJ2-1; D uncertain. Germline lookup yields CDR1 DFQATT and CDR2 SNEGSKA (reference sequence). CDR3 length: 11 amino acids. Trimming removed 2 bases from V and 6 bases from J, with 5 bases in between. The CDR3: CSARPRNEQFF. The CDR3 nucleotides read TGCAGTGCTAGACCTCGCAATGAGCAGTTCTTC.

The V and J genes are TRBV4-3 and TRBJ2-1; 7 positions agree with TRBD2. This CDR3 region has 19 residues. The germline V gene encodes CDR1 LGHNA and CDR2 YSLEER. Trimming took 0 bases from V and 8 from J; bases not matched to a gene: 19. Written as DNA, the CDR3 is TGCGCCAGCAGCCAAGATCGGGGTGGGCTAGCGGATTTTAGGGATGAGCAGTTCTTC. Translating gives CASSQDRGGLADFRDEQFF.

The V call is TRBV7-6, the J call TRBJ1-1, with 11 positions matching TRBD1. V lost 3 bases, J lost 4 bases, and 4 bases stayed unmatched. The CDR3 has 15 residues. CDR1 and CDR2 from the germline V gene are SGHVS and FNYEAQ. CDR3 nucleotide sequence: TGTGCCAGCAGCTTGCGGACAGGGGGCGTCACTGAAGCTTTCTTT. This translates into CASSLRTGGVTEAFF.

The J gene is TRBJ2-1, the V gene TRBV6-1; 8 positions match TRBD2. The CDR3 totals 17 residues. The germline V gene has CDR1 MNHNS and CDR2 SASEGT. V dropped 1 base and J dropped 7; count of bases not matched to a gene: 12. CDR3 bases: TGTGCCAGCAGTGAAGGGGTCGGGAGGGCGGTACAGAATGAGCAGTTCTTC. It is translated as CASSEGVGRAVQNEQFF.

The CDR3 region is CASSPGTSGSYEQYF. Here the CDR3 DNA reads TGTGCCAGCTCACCAGGGACTAGCGGTTCCTACGAGCAGTACTTC. The genes are TRBV18 and TRBJ2-7; TRBD2 matches 11 bases. J was trimmed by 1 base and V by 2 bases; bases with no gene match: 1. Germline CDR1 reads KGHSH; CDR2 reads LQKENI. CDR3 length: 15 amino acids.

The chain joins TRBV25-1 to TRBJ2-2, with D possibly matching TRBD2 (5 bases). The V gene lost 6 bases and the J gene lost 0 bases, with 11 bases spanning the gap. The CDR3 covers 15 residues. The germline V gene encodes CDR1 MGHDK and CDR2 SYGVNS. CDR3 nucleotides: TGTGCCAGCAGGGGAGTGGGTCCGAACACCGGGGAGCTGTTTTTT. It encodes CASRGVGPNTGELFF.

This clone was seen just once. The CDR3 protein is CASSILQGAGTEAFF. For the CDR3, the DNA is TGTGCCAGTAGTATATTACAGGGGGCGGGCACTGAAGCTTTCTTT. V and J are TRBV19 and TRBJ1-1; 9 nucleotides align to TRBD1. CDR3 length equals 15 residues. In germline, CDR1 is LNHDA, CDR2 SQIVND (reference sequence). After removal of 2 bases from V and 4 bases from J, the junction contained 5 bases not matched to a gene.

The chain links TRBV11-3 to TRBJ2-2; tentative D call: TRBD1 (6 bases). V was clipped by 0 bases and J by 8 bases, with 7 bases between them. This CDR3 is built from 13 residues. Germline V gene sequence: CDR1 SGHNT, CDR2 YENEEA. CDR3 DNA: TGTGCCAGCAGCTTAGAAGGGACAGGGGAGCTGTTTTTT. Amino acids: CASSLEGTGELFF.

The V call is TRBV10-3, the J call TRBJ2-1, with 10 nucleotides matching TRBD2. After removal of 4 bases from V and 6 bases from J, the junction contained 9 bases not matched to a gene. Per the germline V gene, CDR1 is ENHRY and CDR2 is SYGVKD. This CDR3 has 16 amino acids. CDR3 protein: CAISVTSGILGNEQFF. For the CDR3, the DNA is TGTGCCATCAGTGTAACTAGCGGGATTCTTGGCAATGAGCAGTTCTTC.

This chain connects TRBV6-5 to TRBJ2-3, with D hard to call. Germline CDR1 and CDR2: MNHEY and SVGAGI. Trimming removed 0 bases from V and 6 bases from J, with 7 bases in between. The CDR3 totals 13 residues. The CDR3 DNA reads TGTGCCAGCAGTTACTCGACTCGGGATACGCAGTATTTT. Amino acids: CASSYSTRDTQYF.

The J gene is TRBJ2-2, the V gene TRBV9; the match to TRBD2 covers 7 bases. V was pared by 4 bases and J by 3 bases, with 21 bases of the junction left unmatched. CDR1 is SGDLS and CDR2 is YYNGEE in the germline V gene. CDR3 size: 20 residues. CDR3 region: CASSPRVGDYGRGDTGELFF. The CDR3 bases are TGTGCCAGCAGCCCCCGGGTCGGGGACTATGGAAGGGGAGACACCGGGGAGCTGTTTTTT.

This clone was counted a single time. The gene calls are TRBV30 and TRBJ1-3; 9 nucleotides line up with TRBD1. CDR3 length: 14 residues. Germline CDR1 GTSNPN, CDR2 SVGIG (reference sequence). V lost 3 bases, J lost 4 bases, and 4 bases stayed unmatched. The CDR3 nucleotides read TGTGCCTGGAGCAGACAGGGGGTCGGAAACACCATATATTTT. Its translation: CAWSRQGVGNTIYF.

With respect to this clone: Other nucleotide sequences in the sample specify the same CDR3. This rearrangement joins TRBV18 to TRBJ2-3; D might be TRBD2 (6 bases). Per the germline V gene, CDR1 is KGHSH and CDR2 is LQKENI. CDR3 length equals 12 residues. Trimming left V 3 bases short and J 5 bases short, with 6 bases between. The CDR3 DNA is TGTGCCAGCTCACCGGGAGGAGATACGCAGTATTTT. This translates into CASSPGGDTQYF.

This clone was picked up one time. The chain joins TRBV5-6 to TRBJ2-1, with 8 positions matching TRBD2. CDR3 size: 17 residues. The V gene's germline CDR1 is SGHDT and CDR2 YYEEEE. Trimming cost V 0 bases and J 0 bases; bases outside gene matches: 5. This CDR3 reads CASSLEFGGGSYNEQFF. CDR3 in DNA: TGTGCCAGCAGCTTGGAATTCGGGGGGGGCTCCTACAATGAGCAGTTCTTC.

This chain connects TRBV6-1 to TRBJ2-2; the match to TRBD2 covers 10 bases. Germline V gene data show CDR1 as MNHNS and CDR2 as SASEGT. Trimming removed 4 bases from V and 4 bases from J; junction bases left unmatched: 6. The CDR3 sequence is 16 residues long. CDR3 sequence: CASSGTGLATTGELFF. Written as DNA, the CDR3 is TGTGCCAGCAGTGGGACGGGACTAGCGACCACCGGGGAGCTGTTTTTT.

J is TRBJ1-4 and V is TRBV9, with a tentative D call TRBD1 (5 bases). This CDR3 contains 15 residues. V was trimmed by 6 bases and J by 12 bases, leaving 24 bases between them. Germline V gene sequence: CDR1 SGDLS, CDR2 YYNGEE. The CDR3 sequence: CASKRGLDPGSELFF. CDR3 sequence (DNA): TGTGCCAGCAAGCGGGGGTTGGACCCAGGTTCGGAACTGTTTTTT.

The chain couples TRBV27 to TRBJ1-2; D possibly corresponds to TRBD1 (6 bases). The V gene's germline CDR1 is MNHEY and CDR2 SMNVEV (reference sequence). V dropped 6 bases and J dropped 4 bases, with 12 bases sitting between them. This CDR3 has 13 residues. The chain's CDR3 is CASRKTGTYGYTF. The CDR3 DNA reads TGTGCCAGCAGGAAAACAGGGACCTATGGCTACACCTTC.

The chain joins TRBV9 to TRBJ2-7; 7 nucleotides agree with TRBD2. The CDR3 consists of 15 residues. Germline trimming cut 7 bases from V and 4 bases from J; bases unmatched to any gene: 14. Germline lookup yields CDR1 SGDLS and CDR2 YYNGEE. The CDR3 DNA is TGTGCCAGCGCCCGGGCTACGGGAGGACGGTACGAGCAGTACTTC. Translating gives CASARATGGRYEQYF. Together with reference TRBV9 and TRBJ2-7, the CDR3 gives the full variable domain: DSGVTQTPKHLITATGQRVTLRCSPRSGDLSVYWYQQSLDQGLQFLIQYYNGEERAKGNILERFSAQQFPDLHSELNLSSLELGDSALYFCASARATGGRYEQYFGPGTRLTVT.

This chain connects TRBV19 to TRBJ1-4; maybe TRBD1 (5 bases). The CDR3 runs 13 residues. CDR1 LNHDA and CDR2 SQIVND come from the germline V gene (reference sequence). The ends were cut back, 5 bases at V and 8 bases at J, with 12 bases in the middle. CDR3 sequence reads: CASSPPGNEKLFF. CDR3 nucleotide sequence: TGTGCCAGTAGTCCACCAGGGAACGAAAAACTGTTTTTT.

This chain uses TRBV28 with TRBJ1-4; weak D call: TRBD1 (5 bases). This CDR3 has 16 amino acids. V shed 3 bases and J shed 7 bases, with 18 bases lying between them. The V gene's germline CDR1 is MDHEN and CDR2 SYDVKM. The CDR3 sequence is CASSLPRVGGSEKLFF. The DNA for the CDR3 is TGTGCCAGCAGTTTGCCTCGGGTGGGGGGTAGTGAAAAACTGTTTTTT.

J is TRBJ2-1 and V is TRBV9; 14 bases align to TRBD2. Unmatched junction bases numbered 7, after V lost 0 bases and J lost 5 bases. Germline lookup yields CDR1 SGDLS and CDR2 YYNGEE. The length of the CDR3 is 18 residues. This CDR3 is CASSVGLAGGPFNNEQFF. DNA of the CDR3: TGTGCCAGCAGCGTAGGACTAGCGGGAGGGCCCTTTAACAATGAGCAGTTCTTC.

The chain has TRBV13 and TRBJ2-7, with 7 bases lining up with TRBD1. V lost 4 bases and J lost 4; bases outside the gene matches: 28. The CDR3 has 21 residues. CDR1 and CDR2 (germline): PRHDT, FYEKMQ (reference sequence). The CDR3 is CASSYYLSGGRGSQPRYEQYF. As DNA, the CDR3 is TGTGCCAGCAGCTACTATTTATCTGGGGGCAGGGGGTCCCAACCAAGATACGAGCAGTACTTC. Full variable domain (outside the CDR3, taken from reference TRBV13 and TRBJ2-7): AAGVIQSPRHLIKEKRETATLKCYPIPRHDTVYWYQQGPGQDPQFLISFYEKMQSDKGSIPDRFSAQQFSDYHSELNMSSLELGDSALYFCASSYYLSGGRGSQPRYEQYFGPGTRLTVT.

The V gene is TRBV2, the J gene TRBJ1-2; D unresolved. V lost 6 bases and J lost 7, with 15 bases in between. Germline loops: CDR1 SNHLY, CDR2 FYNNEI. This CDR3 has 13 residues. Written as DNA, the CDR3 is TGTGCCAGCAGCATACGAGGGCAATTTGGCTACACCTTC. Its translation: CASSIRGQFGYTF.